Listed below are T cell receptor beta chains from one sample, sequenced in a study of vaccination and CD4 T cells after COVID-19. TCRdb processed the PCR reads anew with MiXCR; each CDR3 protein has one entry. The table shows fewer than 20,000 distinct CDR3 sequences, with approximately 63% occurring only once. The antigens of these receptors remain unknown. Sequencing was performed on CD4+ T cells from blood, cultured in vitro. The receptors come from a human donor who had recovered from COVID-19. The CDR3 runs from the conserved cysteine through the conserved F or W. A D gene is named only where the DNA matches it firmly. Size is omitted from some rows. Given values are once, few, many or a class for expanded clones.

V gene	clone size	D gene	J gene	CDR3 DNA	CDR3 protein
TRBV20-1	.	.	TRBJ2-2	TGCAGTGCTAGGATACCCTTAGCCACCGGGGAGCTGTTTTTT	CSARIPLATGELFF
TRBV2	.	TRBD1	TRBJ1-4	TGTGCCAGCAGACTCACCGACAGGGTGGGGGGAAAACTGTTTTTT	CASRLTDRVGGKLFF
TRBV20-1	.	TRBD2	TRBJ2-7	TGCAGTGCTGCCCTCAATGACACTAGCGGGAGGCGGAGGGACGAGCAGTACTTC	CSAALNDTSGRRRDEQYF
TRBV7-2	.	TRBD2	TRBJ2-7	TGTGCCAGCAGCTTTGGCGGGAGGCAGAGGGAGCAGTACTTC	CASSFGGRQREQYF
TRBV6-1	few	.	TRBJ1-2	TGTGCCAGCAGGGATACCGGGACCGGGGAGGGCGGCTACACCTTC	CASRDTGTGEGGYTF
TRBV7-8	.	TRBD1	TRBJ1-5	TGTGCCAGCAGCCGGGACAGCTATCAGCCCCAGCATTTT	CASSRDSYQPQHF
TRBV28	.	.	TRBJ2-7	TGTGCCAGCAGTTTATTCGCTACTAGCAGCTACGAGCAGTACTTC	CASSLFATSSYEQYF
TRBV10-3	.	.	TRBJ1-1	TGTGCCATCAGGTCATCCTCACGCCCTGAAGCTTTCTTT	CAIRSSSRPEAFF
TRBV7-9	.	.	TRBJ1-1	TGTGCCAGCAGCTCACTAAGGGGAGCTCGGGGCACTGAAGCTTTCTTT	CASSSLRGARGTEAFF
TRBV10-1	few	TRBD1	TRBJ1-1	TGCGCCAGCAGTGAGTCTAATGGAGGGGGCAGTGAAGCTTTCTTT	CASSESNGGGSEAFF
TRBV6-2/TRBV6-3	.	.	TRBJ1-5	TGTGCCAGCAGTTACAGGGGGATCAATCAGCCCCAGCATTTT	CASSYRGINQPQHF
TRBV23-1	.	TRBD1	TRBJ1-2	TGCGCCAGCAGTTTTACCGGGACAGGGGTCGGCTATGGCTACACCTTC	CASSFTGTGVGYGYTF
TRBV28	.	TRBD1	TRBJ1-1	TGTGCCAGCAGTGCCATGACAGGGGAGGGCACTGAAGCTTTCTTT	CASSAMTGEGTEAFF
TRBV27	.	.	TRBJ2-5	TGTGCCAGCAGTTTATACAGGGACAATACTAAAGAGACCCAGTACTTC	CASSLYRDNTKETQYF
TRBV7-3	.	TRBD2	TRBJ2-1	TGTGCCAGCAGCCGGACTAGCGGGAGCATCAATGAGCAGTTCTTC	CASSRTSGSINEQFF
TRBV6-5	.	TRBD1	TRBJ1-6	TGTGCCAGCAGTTACTCTGGGACAGGGGGCGCTGGATCACCCCTCCACTTT	CASSYSGTGGAGSPLHF
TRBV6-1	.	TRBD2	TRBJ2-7	TGTGCCAGCAGTCACCTTGGGGGAGGGCCCTATGAGCAGTACTTC	CASSHLGGGPYEQYF
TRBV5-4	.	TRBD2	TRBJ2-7	TGTGCCAGCAGCGGATTGACTAGCGGGAGTATCTACGAGCAGTACTTC	CASSGLTSGSIYEQYF
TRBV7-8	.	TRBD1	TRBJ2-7	TGTGCCAGCAGCCCGAGGGGGCCCGACTACGAGCAGTACTTC	CASSPRGPDYEQYF
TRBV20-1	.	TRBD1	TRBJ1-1	TGCAGTGCCTACGGGACAGGGGGCACTGAAGCTTTCTTT	CSAYGTGGTEAFF
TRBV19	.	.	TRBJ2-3	TGTGCCAGTAGTAGAGAACAAGATACGCAGTATTTT	CASSREQDTQYF
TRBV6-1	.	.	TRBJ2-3	TGTGCCAGCAGCTCGCGCCCCACGGTTGTCCAAGGGTCGCAGTATTTT	CASSSRPTVVQGSQYF
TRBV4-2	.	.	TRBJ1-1	TGTGCCAGCAGCCAAGATAACCTGGCTACTGAAGCTTTCTTT	CASSQDNLATEAFF
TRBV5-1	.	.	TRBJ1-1	TGCGCCAGCAGCTTGGGGGCCTCGAACACTGAAGCTTTCTTT	CASSLGASNTEAFF
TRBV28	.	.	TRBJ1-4	TGTGCCAGCGGGCTAGGAGGCAGGGATGAAAAACTGTTTTTT	CASGLGGRDEKLFF
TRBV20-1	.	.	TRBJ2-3	TGCAGTGCTGGCCAAGAGTGGAGGTCGCAGTATTTT	CSAGQEWRSQYF
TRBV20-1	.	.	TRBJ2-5	TGCAGTGCTACCCAAGAAGGGGTTGGCGAGACCCAGTACTTC	CSATQEGVGETQYF
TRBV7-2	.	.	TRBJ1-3	TGTGCCAGCAGCTTTCAGGGGATGGGGGGAAACACCATATATTTT	CASSFQGMGGNTIYF
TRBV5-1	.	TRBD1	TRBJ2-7	TGCGCCAGCAGCTTGGCTACCGGGACAGGGACCCACGAGCAGTACTTC	CASSLATGTGTHEQYF
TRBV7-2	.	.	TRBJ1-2	TGTGCCAGCAGCCCCGTGCGGGGGCTGAGGGTCTCTGGCTACACCTTC	CASSPVRGLRVSGYTF
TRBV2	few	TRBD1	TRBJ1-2	TGTGCCAGCAGCAGCCAGGGGGCCGCCTATGGCTACACCTTC	CASSSQGAAYGYTF
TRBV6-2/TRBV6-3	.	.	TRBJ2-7	TGTGCCAGCAATCTCTTGGGGGGCTACGAGCAGTACTTC	CASNLLGGYEQYF
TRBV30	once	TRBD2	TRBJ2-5	TGTGCCTGGAGTTCGGGGGGAGGCCGGGAGACCCAGTACTTC	CAWSSGGGRETQYF
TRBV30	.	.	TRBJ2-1	TGTGCCTGTCACGGAGAGATCTCCTACAATGAGCAGTTCTTC	CACHGEISYNEQFF
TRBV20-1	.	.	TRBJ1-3	TGCAGTGCTCCTCGGGGAGGCCGCTCTGGAAACACCATATATTTT	CSAPRGGRSGNTIYF
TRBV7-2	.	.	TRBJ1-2	TGTGCCAGCAGCCGCGGGACATCTGATGGCTACACCTTC	CASSRGTSDGYTF
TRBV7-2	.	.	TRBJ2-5	TGTGCCAGCAGCTTAGTAGGGTCAGAGACCCAGTACTTC	CASSLVGSETQYF
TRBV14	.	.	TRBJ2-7	TGTGCCAGCAGCTCACACTACGAGCAGTACTTC	CASSSHYEQYF
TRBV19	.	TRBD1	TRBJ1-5	TGTGCCAGTAAACTCTGGGGACAGGACGCCTATCAGCCCCAGCATTTT	CASKLWGQDAYQPQHF
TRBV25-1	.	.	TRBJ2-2	TGTGCCAGCACCCCCTGGGCTAGACAGCCCGGGGAGCTGTTTTTT	CASTPWARQPGELFF
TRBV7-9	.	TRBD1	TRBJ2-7	TGTGCCAGCAGCACGACCCTGGGACAGACTTACTACGAGCAGTACTTC	CASSTTLGQTYYEQYF
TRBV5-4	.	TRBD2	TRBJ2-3	TGTGCCAGCAGCACCGGGACTAGCGGGAAAGTGAGCGGTACGCAGTATTTT	CASSTGTSGKVSGTQYF
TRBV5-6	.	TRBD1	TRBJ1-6	TGTGCCAGCAGCTTGCGGACAGGGTATACGAATTCACCCCTCCACTTT	CASSLRTGYTNSPLHF
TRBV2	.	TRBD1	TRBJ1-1	TGTGCCAGCAGTGTCCGGGACAGGGGGCTAGGGGCTTTCTTT	CASSVRDRGLGAFF
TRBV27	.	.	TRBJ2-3	TGTGCCAGTCACACTCCTCTGGGGGGCACAGATACGCAGTATTTT	CASHTPLGGTDTQYF
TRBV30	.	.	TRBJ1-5	TGTGCCTGGGAGAAAAGGGGCTCGGGCAATCAGCCCCAGCATTTT	CAWEKRGSGNQPQHF
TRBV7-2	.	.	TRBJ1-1	TGTGCCAGCAGCTTAGCGGTGTCAGCCTATACTGAAGCTTTCTTT	CASSLAVSAYTEAFF
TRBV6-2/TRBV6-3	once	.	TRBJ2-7	TGTGCCAGCAGTTCCTCGGGGGGCGGAACCTACGAGCAGTACTTC	CASSSSGGGTYEQYF
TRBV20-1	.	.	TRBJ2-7	TGCAGTGCCGCCAAATTTGAGGGCGAGCAGTACTTC	CSAAKFEGEQYF
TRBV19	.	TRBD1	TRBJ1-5	TGTGCCAGTACCACGACAGGGAATCCGCCCCAGCATTTT	CASTTTGNPPQHF
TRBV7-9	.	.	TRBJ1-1	TGTGCCAGCAGCCCCGAAGCTTTCTTT	CASSPEAFF
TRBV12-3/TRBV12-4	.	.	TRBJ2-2	TGTGCCAGCAGTTTAGGAGTTCTCACCGGGGAGCTGTTTTTT	CASSLGVLTGELFF
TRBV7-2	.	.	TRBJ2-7	TGTGCCAGCAGGATTTACGGCGAGCAGTACTTC	CASRIYGEQYF
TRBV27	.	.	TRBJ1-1	TGTGCCAGCAGTTTCGCGGGAAACACTGAAGCTTTCTTT	CASSFAGNTEAFF
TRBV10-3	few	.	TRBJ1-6	TGTGCCATCAGTGAGTCGAGCCAATATAATTCACCCCTCCACTTT	CAISESSQYNSPLHF
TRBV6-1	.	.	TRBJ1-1	TGTGCCAGCTACAGGGCCCCTGAAGCTTTCTTT	CASYRAPEAFF
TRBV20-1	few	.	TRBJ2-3	TGCAGTGCTAGAGATTTTCCCACCCCTAGCACAGATACGCAGTATTTT	CSARDFPTPSTDTQYF